This record looks at one TCR beta chain sequence and its context. This record comes from a study of CD8 T cells in Susac syndrome. This CDR3 comprises 14 residues. Germline V gives CDR1 SGHTA, CDR2 FQGNSA. V lost 5 bases and J 6 bases, leaving 13 bases between the germline ends. TCR beta sequences were obtained from blood CD8+ and CD4+ T cells. With random hexamers, about 0.5 to 1 ug RNA was reverse transcribed. TCRdb re-analysed the immunoSEQ multiplex PCR reads in MiXCR, keeping a single row per CDR3 protein. The table includes under 250,000 distinct CDR3 sequences, about 94% detected once. This TCR derives from a human donor with Susac syndrome. The rearrangement joins TRBV7-2 to TRBJ2-2; tentatively, D is TRBD2 (5 bases). The sequenced material came from CD4+ T cells from PBMCs. The DNA of the CDR3 is TGTGCCAGCAGCCTAGGCGGGCAATCCGGGGAGCTGTTTTTT. Amino acids: CASSLGGQSGELFF.